A selection of T cell receptor beta chains follows, all from one sample in a study of T cells in Graves' hyperthyroidism and ophthalmopathy. TCRdb redid the calling of the multiplex PCR reads with MiXCR, one entry per CDR3 protein. The sample includes more than 600,000 distinct CDR3 sequences, around 17% seen only once; the top ten take about 8.4%. Sample: blood. The receptors were sampled from a man aged 18 to 35 with Graves' hyperthyroidism. The CDR3 runs from the conserved cysteine through the conserved F or W. A D gene is named only where the DNA matches it firmly. Where a row states a size, it is once, few, many or the class of an expanded clone; other rows omit it.

v_gene: TRBV28
j_gene: TRBJ1-1
abundance: many
len: 13
d_gene: .
CDR3aa: CASSFRENTEAFF
CDR3nt: TGTGCCAGCAGCTTCAGGGAGAACACTGAAGCTTTCTTT

v_gene: TRBV11-2
j_gene: TRBJ2-7
abundance: .
len: 15
d_gene: TRBD1
CDR3aa: CASSPPGTGVNEQYF
CDR3nt: TGTGCCAGCAGCCCGCCCGGGACAGGGGTGAACGAGCAGTACTTC

v_gene: TRBV6-1
j_gene: TRBJ1-2
abundance: few
len: 12
d_gene: .
CDR3aa: CASSPWGYGYTF
CDR3nt: TGTGCCAGCAGCCCTTGGGGCTATGGCTACACCTTC

v_gene: TRBV27
j_gene: TRBJ2-2
abundance: .
len: 16
d_gene: TRBD1
CDR3aa: CASSLSTGSNTGELFF
CDR3nt: TGTGCCAGCAGTTTGTCGACAGGGTCGAACACCGGGGAGCTGTTTTTT

v_gene: TRBV2
j_gene: TRBJ2-7
abundance: many
len: 15
d_gene: .
CDR3aa: CASSEGSQGPSEQYF
CDR3nt: TGTGCCAGCAGTGAAGGGAGCCAGGGCCCCTCCGAGCAGTACTTC

v_gene: TRBV28
j_gene: TRBJ1-5
abundance: many
len: 15
d_gene: .
CDR3aa: CASSPTIGSNQPQHF
CDR3nt: TGTGCCAGCAGTCCCACTATAGGGAGCAATCAGCCCCAGCATTTT

v_gene: TRBV7-2
j_gene: TRBJ2-1
abundance: many
len: 13
d_gene: .
CDR3aa: CASGGGFYNEQFF
CDR3nt: TGTGCCAGTGGAGGGGGCTTCTACAATGAGCAGTTCTTC

v_gene: TRBV9
j_gene: TRBJ1-1
abundance: few
len: 15
d_gene: .
CDR3aa: CASSVGVRENTEAFF
CDR3nt: TGTGCCAGCAGCGTAGGGGTGCGGGAAAACACTGAAGCTTTCTTT

v_gene: TRBV9
j_gene: TRBJ2-5
abundance: .
len: 15
d_gene: TRBD2
CDR3aa: CASSVGLAGVETQYF
CDR3nt: TGTGCCAGCAGCGTAGGGCTAGCGGGAGTTGAGACCCAGTACTTC

v_gene: TRBV3-1
j_gene: TRBJ2-2
abundance: many
len: 16
d_gene: TRBD2
CDR3aa: CASSLRLAGVTGELFF
CDR3nt: TGTGCCAGCAGCCTCCGACTAGCGGGAGTCACCGGGGAGCTGTTTTTT

v_gene: TRBV15
j_gene: TRBJ1-3
abundance: .
len: 13
d_gene: .
CDR3aa: CATSSESRGSIYF
CDR3nt: TGTGCCACCAGCAGTGAATCAAGGGGTAGCATATATTTT

v_gene: TRBV29-1
j_gene: TRBJ1-2
abundance: .
len: 15
d_gene: TRBD1
CDR3aa: CSAAAGWDRFYGYTF
CDR3nt: TGCAGCGCGGCGGCGGGGTGGGACAGATTCTATGGCTACACCTTC

v_gene: TRBV24-1
j_gene: TRBJ1-5
abundance: few
len: 14
d_gene: .
CDR3aa: CATSERQNNQPQHF
CDR3nt: TGTGCCACCAGTGAGCGACAGAACAATCAGCCCCAGCATTTT

v_gene: TRBV6-1
j_gene: TRBJ2-1
abundance: .
len: 17
d_gene: TRBD2
CDR3aa: CASSRTSGRSSYNEQFF
CDR3nt: TGTGCCAGCAGTCGTACTAGCGGGAGGAGCTCCTACAATGAGCAGTTCTTC

v_gene: TRBV28
j_gene: TRBJ1-3
abundance: few
len: 15
d_gene: .
CDR3aa: CASSTLTGLGYTIYF
CDR3nt: TGTGCCAGCAGTACACTAACGGGCCTGGGCTACACCATATATTTT

v_gene: TRBV6-5
j_gene: TRBJ2-1
abundance: few
len: 15
d_gene: TRBD2
CDR3aa: CASSYRTSLHNEQFF
CDR3nt: TGTGCCAGCAGTTACCGGACTAGTCTTCACAATGAGCAGTTCTTC

v_gene: TRBV6-1
j_gene: TRBJ2-5
abundance: .
len: 13
d_gene: TRBD1
CDR3aa: CASSNDRGEAQYF
CDR3nt: TGTGCCAGCAGCAACGACAGGGGAGAGGCCCAGTACTTC

v_gene: TRBV4-3
j_gene: TRBJ2-3
abundance: few
len: 15
d_gene: .
CDR3aa: CASSGIGGSTDTQYF
CDR3nt: TGCGCCAGCAGCGGTATCGGCGGGAGCACAGATACGCAGTATTTT

v_gene: TRBV20-1
j_gene: TRBJ2-7
abundance: many
len: 13
d_gene: .
CDR3aa: CSARGGSYYEQYF
CDR3nt: TGCAGTGCTAGAGGGGGTTCCTACTACGAGCAGTACTTC

v_gene: TRBV12-3/TRBV12-4
j_gene: TRBJ2-2
abundance: few
len: 15
d_gene: .
CDR3aa: CASSFPQGSTGELFF
CDR3nt: TGTGCCAGCAGTTTTCCGCAGGGGAGTACCGGGGAGCTGTTTTTT

v_gene: TRBV7-9
j_gene: TRBJ2-1
abundance: many
len: 13
d_gene: .
CDR3aa: CASSRRLSSEQFF
CDR3nt: TGTGCCAGCAGCAGGAGGCTGAGTAGCGAGCAGTTCTTC

v_gene: TRBV19
j_gene: TRBJ2-2
abundance: once
len: 15
d_gene: .
CDR3aa: CASTPLVSPAGELFF
CDR3nt: TGTGCCAGTACCCCCCTAGTTTCACCCGCCGGGGAGCTGTTTTTT

v_gene: TRBV7-9
j_gene: TRBJ1-5
abundance: many
len: 15
d_gene: .
CDR3aa: CASSRLPGGNQPQHF
CDR3nt: TGTGCCAGCAGCCGCCTCCCAGGGGGCAATCAGCCCCAGCATTTT

v_gene: TRBV18
j_gene: TRBJ2-7
abundance: few
len: 15
d_gene: TRBD1
CDR3aa: CASSVRDRGIYEQYF
CDR3nt: TGTGCCAGCTCGGTTAGGGACAGGGGAATTTACGAGCAGTACTTC

v_gene: TRBV6-1
j_gene: TRBJ1-2
abundance: few
len: 13
d_gene: .
CDR3aa: CASKVGMVYGYTF
CDR3nt: TGTGCCAGCAAAGTAGGGATGGTCTATGGCTACACCTTC

v_gene: TRBV7-9
j_gene: TRBJ2-1
abundance: few
len: 15
d_gene: TRBD2
CDR3aa: CASRRLATSYNEQFF
CDR3nt: TGTGCCAGCCGGCGACTAGCGACCTCCTACAATGAGCAGTTCTTC

v_gene: TRBV2
j_gene: TRBJ2-5
abundance: many
len: 15
d_gene: .
CDR3aa: CASSEQAWYQETQYF
CDR3nt: TGTGCCAGCAGTGAACAAGCGTGGTACCAAGAGACCCAGTACTTC

v_gene: TRBV27
j_gene: TRBJ1-5
abundance: many
len: 13
d_gene: TRBD1
CDR3aa: CASAGQGSQPQHF
CDR3nt: TGTGCCAGCGCCGGACAGGGAAGTCAGCCCCAGCATTTT

v_gene: TRBV6-2/TRBV6-3
j_gene: TRBJ1-2
abundance: .
len: 13
d_gene: .
CDR3aa: CASSIGTMSGYTF
CDR3nt: TGTGCCAGCAGTATCGGGACTATGAGTGGCTACACCTTC

v_gene: TRBV24-1
j_gene: TRBJ2-2
abundance: .
len: 14
d_gene: .
CDR3aa: CAASDFWGSGELFF
CDR3nt: TGTGCCGCCAGTGATTTCTGGGGCTCCGGGGAGCTGTTTTTT

v_gene: TRBV28
j_gene: TRBJ2-3
abundance: many
len: 22
d_gene: TRBD2
CDR3aa: CASSSRSRGLAGEASGTDTQYF
CDR3nt: TGTGCCAGCAGTTCCAGGTCCCGGGGACTAGCGGGAGAGGCCAGCGGCACAGATACGCAGTATTTT

v_gene: TRBV20-1
j_gene: TRBJ1-3
abundance: few
len: 14
d_gene: .
CDR3aa: CSARDVTEGNTIYF
CDR3nt: TGCAGTGCTAGAGATGTGACAGAGGGAAACACCATATATTTT

v_gene: TRBV11-2
j_gene: TRBJ2-7
abundance: many
len: 15
d_gene: .
CDR3aa: CASSLEVGSAYEQYF
CDR3nt: TGTGCCAGCAGCTTAGAGGTCGGCAGCGCCTACGAGCAGTACTTC

v_gene: TRBV24-1
j_gene: TRBJ2-3
abundance: .
len: 17
d_gene: TRBD2
CDR3aa: CATSDRSSGPFTDTQYF
CDR3nt: TGTGCCACCAGTGATAGGTCTAGCGGACCTTTCACAGATACGCAGTATTTT

v_gene: TRBV27
j_gene: TRBJ1-6
abundance: .
len: 15
d_gene: TRBD1
CDR3aa: CASSSGTGANSPLHF
CDR3nt: TGTGCCAGCAGTTCCGGGACAGGCGCTAATTCACCCCTCCACTTT

v_gene: TRBV6-2/TRBV6-3
j_gene: TRBJ2-7
abundance: many
len: 15
d_gene: .
CDR3aa: CASSYTLQSPYEQYF
CDR3nt: TGTGCCAGCAGTTACACTCTCCAGAGCCCCTACGAGCAGTACTTC

v_gene: TRBV4-3
j_gene: TRBJ2-7
abundance: .
len: 14
d_gene: .
CDR3aa: CASSARASTYEQYF
CDR3nt: TGCGCCAGCAGCGCCAGGGCTAGTACCTACGAGCAGTACTTC

v_gene: TRBV27
j_gene: TRBJ1-4
abundance: .
len: 13
d_gene: .
CDR3aa: CASSPPTGLKLFF
CDR3nt: TGTGCCAGCAGTCCCCCGACAGGATTAAAACTGTTTTTT

v_gene: TRBV12-3/TRBV12-4
j_gene: TRBJ1-6
abundance: many
len: 12
d_gene: .
CDR3aa: CASSLSRSPLHF
CDR3nt: TGTGCCAGCAGTTTATCTCGTTCACCCCTCCACTTT

v_gene: TRBV27
j_gene: TRBJ2-7
abundance: .
len: 15
d_gene: .
CDR3aa: CASSLEARGTHEQYF
CDR3nt: TGTGCCAGCAGTTTAGAGGCGCGTGGGACCCACGAGCAGTACTTC

v_gene: TRBV5-6
j_gene: TRBJ2-5
abundance: .
len: 17
d_gene: TRBD2
CDR3aa: CASSYGLADEYQETQYF
CDR3nt: TGTGCCAGCAGCTATGGACTAGCGGATGAATACCAAGAGACCCAGTACTTC

v_gene: TRBV12-3/TRBV12-4
j_gene: TRBJ2-7
abundance: .
len: 13
d_gene: .
CDR3aa: CASSIHYPGEQYF
CDR3nt: TGTGCCAGCAGCATCCACTATCCGGGGGAGCAGTACTTC

v_gene: TRBV7-9
j_gene: TRBJ2-1
abundance: few
len: 12
d_gene: .
CDR3aa: CASSLQSHEQFF
CDR3nt: TGTGCCAGCAGCTTACAGTCCCATGAGCAGTTCTTC

v_gene: TRBV6-2/TRBV6-3
j_gene: TRBJ2-7
abundance: .
len: 11
d_gene: TRBD1
CDR3aa: CATSPGGEQYF
CDR3nt: TGTGCCACCTCCCCAGGGGGCGAGCAGTACTTC

v_gene: TRBV9
j_gene: TRBJ2-1
abundance: few
len: 14
d_gene: .
CDR3aa: CASSVVGGNDEQFF
CDR3nt: TGTGCCAGCAGCGTAGTAGGAGGGAATGATGAGCAGTTCTTC

v_gene: TRBV4-3
j_gene: TRBJ2-3
abundance: .
len: 18
d_gene: TRBD2
CDR3aa: CASSQDLTSGTSTDTQYF
CDR3nt: TGCGCCAGCAGCCAAGATTTGACTAGCGGGACTAGCACAGATACGCAGTATTTT

v_gene: TRBV20-1
j_gene: TRBJ2-5
abundance: .
len: 15
d_gene: TRBD2
CDR3aa: CSARPTSGIQETQYF
CDR3nt: TGCAGTGCTAGACCCACCAGCGGGATCCAAGAGACCCAGTACTTC

v_gene: TRBV11-2
j_gene: TRBJ2-7
abundance: many
len: 14
d_gene: TRBD1
CDR3aa: CASIRGDRGHEQYF
CDR3nt: TGTGCCAGCATCCGGGGGGACAGGGGTCACGAGCAGTACTTC

v_gene: TRBV28
j_gene: TRBJ2-7
abundance: many
len: 13
d_gene: .
CDR3aa: CASTLRGINEQYF
CDR3nt: TGTGCCAGCACCCTGAGGGGAATCAACGAGCAGTACTTC

v_gene: TRBV6-1
j_gene: TRBJ2-2
abundance: .
len: 17
d_gene: .
CDR3aa: CASRRWRGTAGAGELFF
CDR3nt: TGTGCCAGCAGGCGTTGGCGGGGCACGGCGGGTGCAGGGGAGCTGTTTTTT

v_gene: TRBV5-6
j_gene: TRBJ1-6
abundance: .
len: 15
d_gene: .
CDR3aa: CASTPGGGRGSPLHF
CDR3nt: TGTGCCAGCACCCCGGGAGGAGGCAGGGGATCACCCCTCCACTTT

v_gene: TRBV20-1
j_gene: TRBJ2-4
abundance: few
len: 15
d_gene: TRBD1
CDR3aa: CSAPDRGLAKIIQYF
CDR3nt: TGCAGTGCTCCTGACAGGGGGCTGGCCAAAATCATTCAGTACTTC

v_gene: TRBV6-2/TRBV6-3
j_gene: TRBJ2-5
abundance: many
len: 15
d_gene: TRBD2
CDR3aa: CASSRNGLAGETQYF
CDR3nt: TGTGCCAGCAGCCGAAATGGACTAGCGGGAGAGACCCAGTACTTC

v_gene: TRBV7-3
j_gene: TRBJ1-1
abundance: .
len: 16
d_gene: TRBD1
CDR3aa: CASSPTGGAANTEAFF
CDR3nt: TGTGCCAGCAGCCCCACAGGGGGCGCGGCGAACACTGAAGCTTTCTTT